Listed below are T cell receptor beta chains from one sample, sequenced in a study of OX40 agonist ivuxolimab in advanced cancers. Method: immunoSEQ multiplex PCR; TCRdb's copy keeps in-frame clones and lacks some. The sample consists of roughly 48,000 clones, 65% to 90% of them appearing once. Sequenced here: CD4+ or CD8+ T cells sorted from blood, sampled in a trial of the OX40 agonist ivuxolimab. These receptors were taken from an adult with an advanced solid tumor such as melanoma, head and neck, liver or kidney cancer. Both conserved end residues are part of each CDR3. A D gene is named only where the DNA matches it firmly. Not every row has a clone size; where given, it reads once, few, many or a size class.

D: -; V: TRBV10-3; size: -; J: TRBJ2-2; CDR3: CAISEPTTRATGELFF; DNA: TGTGCCATCAGTGAGCCGACGACTAGGGCCACCGGGGAGCTGTTTTTT
D: -; V: TRBV5-6; size: -; J: TRBJ2-6; CDR3: CASSLVRDRVSGANVLTF; DNA: TGTGCCAGCAGCTTGGTACGGGACCGTGTATCTGGGGCCAACGTCCTGACTTTC
D: -; V: TRBV10-3; size: -; J: TRBJ2-1; CDR3: CAISSTENNEQFF; DNA: TGTGCCATCAGCTCCACAGAAAACAATGAGCAGTTCTTC
D: TRBD1; V: TRBV7-6; size: -; J: TRBJ2-3; CDR3: CASSLFGQGGTDTQYF; DNA: TGTGCCAGCAGCTTATTCGGACAGGGGGGCACAGATACGCAGTATTTT
D: -; V: TRBV4-1; size: once; J: TRBJ2-5; CDR3: CASSPTLLETQYF; DNA: TGCGCCAGCAGCCCAACACTGCTAGAGACCCAGTACTTC
D: -; V: TRBV6-1; size: -; J: TRBJ1-5; CDR3: CASSEEGSGNQPQHF; DNA: TGTGCCAGCAGTGAAGAAGGGAGTGGCAATCAGCCCCAGCATTTT
D: -; V: TRBV6-1; size: -; J: TRBJ1-5; CDR3: CASSERYQHDQPQHF; DNA: TGTGCCAGCAGTGAACGGTACCAACACGATCAGCCCCAGCATTTT
D: TRBD1; V: TRBV27; size: -; J: TRBJ2-7; CDR3: CASSSQWGQGSNEQYF; DNA: TGTGCCAGCAGTTCCCAATGGGGACAGGGGTCCAACGAGCAGTACTTC
D: -; V: TRBV2; size: medium-sized; J: TRBJ2-5; CDR3: CASNLQAGQETQYF; DNA: TGTGCCAGCAATCTTCAGGCGGGTCAAGAGACCCAGTACTTC
D: -; V: TRBV29-1; size: -; J: TRBJ1-3; CDR3: CSLLSGNTIYF; DNA: TGCAGCCTCCTCTCTGGAAACACCATATATTTT
D: TRBD2; V: TRBV4-1; size: -; J: TRBJ2-1; CDR3: CASSHGLADYNEQFF; DNA: TGCGCCAGCAGCCATGGACTAGCGGATTACAATGAGCAGTTCTTC
D: -; V: TRBV10-3; size: -; J: TRBJ1-1; CDR3: CASSRVDAEAFF; DNA: TGTGCCAGCTCGCGGGTCGACGCTGAAGCTTTCTTT
D: TRBD1; V: TRBV11-2; size: once; J: TRBJ2-1; CDR3: CASSLGRGQSSYNEQFF; DNA: TGTGCCAGCAGCTTAGGTAGGGGACAGAGCTCCTACAATGAGCAGTTCTTC
D: -; V: TRBV9; size: -; J: TRBJ2-1; CDR3: CASSQLGTGFRNEQFF; DNA: TGTGCCAGCAGCCAATTGGGGACGGGATTTAGGAATGAGCAGTTCTTC
D: -; V: TRBV4-1; size: medium-sized; J: TRBJ2-7; CDR3: CASSHPGHQYEQYF; DNA: TGCGCCAGCAGCCATCCGGGACACCAATACGAGCAGTACTTC
D: TRBD2; V: TRBV5-4; size: -; J: TRBJ2-7; CDR3: CASSLGTSGSYEQYF; DNA: TGTGCCAGCAGCTTGGGGACTAGCGGGAGTTACGAGCAGTACTTC
D: TRBD2; V: TRBV7-9; size: -; J: TRBJ2-3; CDR3: CASSPQLAGHTDTQYF; DNA: TGTGCCAGCAGCCCGCAACTAGCGGGGCACACAGATACGCAGTATTTT
D: TRBD2; V: TRBV6-1; size: once; J: TRBJ2-1; CDR3: CASSEGASGWHNEQFF; DNA: TGTGCCAGCAGTGAAGGGGCTAGCGGGTGGCACAATGAGCAGTTCTTC
D: -; V: TRBV29-1; size: -; J: TRBJ2-3; CDR3: CSVDKGPDTQYF; DNA: TGCAGCGTCGATAAGGGGCCAGATACGCAGTATTTT
D: -; V: TRBV18; size: -; J: TRBJ2-5; CDR3: CASSPALGEETQYF; DNA: TGTGCCAGCTCACCAGCACTCGGAGAAGAGACCCAGTACTTC
D: -; V: TRBV6-5; size: -; J: TRBJ1-2; CDR3: CASRETVVSGYTF; DNA: TGTGCCAGCAGAGAGACAGTCGTCTCTGGCTACACCTTC
D: -; V: TRBV7-9; size: -; J: TRBJ1-1; CDR3: CASSLVLSQEAFF; DNA: TGTGCCAGCAGCTTAGTTTTATCGCAAGAAGCTTTCTTT
D: -; V: TRBV19; size: -; J: TRBJ1-4; CDR3: CASRPIRDITSTNEKLFF; DNA: TGTGCCAGTCGCCCGATCCGGGACATTACGAGTACTAATGAAAAACTGTTTTTT
D: TRBD2; V: TRBV30; size: -; J: TRBJ2-5; CDR3: CAWKLAGEETQYF; DNA: TGTGCCTGGAAACTAGCGGGAGAAGAGACCCAGTACTTC
D: -; V: TRBV6-6; size: few; J: TRBJ1-6; CDR3: CASSYQGSFNSPLHF; DNA: TGTGCCAGCAGTTACCAGGGGTCTTTCAATTCACCCCTCCACTTT
D: -; V: TRBV7-8; size: once; J: TRBJ1-3; CDR3: CASSLGRISSGNTIYF; DNA: TGTGCCAGCAGCTTAGGCAGGATCTCCTCTGGAAACACCATATATTTT
D: TRBD1; V: TRBV18; size: once; J: TRBJ1-2; CDR3: CASSHPGQTYNYGYTF; DNA: TGTGCCAGCTCACACCCGGGACAGACCTATAACTATGGCTACACCTTC
D: -; V: TRBV5-4; size: -; J: TRBJ1-2; CDR3: CASKAGGDGYTF; DNA: TGTGCCAGCAAGGCGGGAGGGGACGGCTACACCTTC
D: -; V: TRBV9; size: -; J: TRBJ1-5; CDR3: CASSSVNSNQPQHF; DNA: TGTGCCAGCAGTAGCGTCAATAGCAATCAGCCCCAGCATTTT
D: -; V: TRBV4-2; size: -; J: TRBJ2-1; CDR3: CASSQAGLALF; DNA: TGTGCCAGCAGCCAAGCAGGGCTTGCTCTCTTC
D: -; V: TRBV7-9; size: -; J: TRBJ2-1; CDR3: CASSRPWGQGDEQFF; DNA: TGTGCCAGCAGCCGGCCGTGGGGGCAGGGCGATGAGCAGTTCTTC
D: -; V: TRBV7-2; size: -; J: TRBJ1-4; CDR3: CASSSPYRDLFF; DNA: TGTGCCAGCAGCTCCCCGTACAGGGACCTGTTTTTT
D: -; V: TRBV29-1; size: -; J: TRBJ1-5; CDR3: CSVGGVNQPQHF; DNA: TGCAGCGTTGGGGGGGTTAATCAGCCCCAGCATTTT
D: TRBD1; V: TRBV5-1; size: -; J: TRBJ2-1; CDR3: CATSAAGQASYNEQFF; DNA: TGCGCCACCAGCGCGGCGGGACAGGCCTCCTACAATGAGCAGTTCTTC
D: -; V: TRBV5-1; size: -; J: TRBJ1-1; CDR3: CASSSGPNLSTEAFF; DNA: TGCGCCAGCAGCTCTGGACCCAATTTGAGCACTGAAGCTTTCTTT
D: TRBD2; V: TRBV6-5; size: once; J: TRBJ2-1; CDR3: CASSYQRGRTYNEQFF; DNA: TGTGCCAGCAGTTACCAGCGGGGGCGAACCTACAATGAGCAGTTCTTC
D: TRBD1; V: TRBV19; size: -; J: TRBJ1-2; CDR3: CASSTTGGRLYGYTF; DNA: TGTGCCAGTAGTACTACAGGGGGCAGACTCTATGGCTACACCTTC
D: -; V: TRBV2; size: -; J: TRBJ1-5; CDR3: CASKGDLSNQPQHF; DNA: TGTGCCAGCAAGGGTGACCTTAGCAATCAGCCCCAGCATTTT
D: -; V: TRBV10-3; size: -; J: TRBJ1-5; CDR3: CASSGQASNQPQHF; DNA: TGTGCCTCATCCGGGCAGGCTAGCAATCAGCCCCAGCATTTT
D: TRBD1; V: TRBV10-1; size: -; J: TRBJ2-7; CDR3: CASSGTGLEQYF; DNA: TGCGCCAGCAGTGGGACAGGGCTGGAGCAGTACTTC
D: -; V: TRBV28; size: few; J: TRBJ1-2; CDR3: CASSGGRGYAGYTF; DNA: TGTGCCAGCAGTGGGGGAAGGGGGTATGCTGGCTACACCTTC